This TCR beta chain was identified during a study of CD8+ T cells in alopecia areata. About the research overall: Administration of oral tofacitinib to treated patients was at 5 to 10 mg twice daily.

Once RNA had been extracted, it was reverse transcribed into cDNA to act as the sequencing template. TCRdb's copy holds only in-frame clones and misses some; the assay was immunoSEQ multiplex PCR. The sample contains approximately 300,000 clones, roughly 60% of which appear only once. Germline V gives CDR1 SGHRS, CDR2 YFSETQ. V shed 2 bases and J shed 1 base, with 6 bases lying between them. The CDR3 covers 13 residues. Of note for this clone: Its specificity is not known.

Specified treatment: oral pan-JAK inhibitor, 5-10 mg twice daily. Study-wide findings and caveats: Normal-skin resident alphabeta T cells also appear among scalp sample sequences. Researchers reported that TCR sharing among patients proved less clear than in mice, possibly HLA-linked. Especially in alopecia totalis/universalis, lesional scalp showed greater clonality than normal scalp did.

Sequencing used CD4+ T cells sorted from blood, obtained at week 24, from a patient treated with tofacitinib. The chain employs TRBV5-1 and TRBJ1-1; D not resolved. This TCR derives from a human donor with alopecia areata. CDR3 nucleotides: TGCGCCAGCAGCTTTAATCAGAACACTGAAGCTTTCTTT. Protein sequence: CASSFNQNTEAFF.